The subject of this entry is one T cell receptor beta chain. Its antigen is not known. The data stem from a study of CD8 T cells in Susac syndrome. Looking at the study overall: There were Susac syndrome patients who were therapy-naive at blood draw, others on corticosteroids, and others on intravenous immunoglobulin alone. Study-wide points: Among active patients and in TEMRA cells, CD8+ clonal expansion in Susac reached its peak.

The CDR3 spans 13 residues. Germline lookup yields CDR1 LNHNV and CDR2 YYDKDF (reference sequence). V lost 5 bases to trimming and J lost 9 bases; unmatched junction nucleotides: 8. A quantity of about 0.5 to 1 ug RNA underwent reverse transcription using random hexamers. Each CDR3 protein gets one entry after TCRdb re-called the immunoSEQ multiplex PCR reads with MiXCR. The table records 95,000 to 150,000 distinct CDR3 sequences, roughly 94% of them present only once. Sequenced: CD8+ T cells from PBMCs. This receptor was taken from a human donor with Susac syndrome. The chain employs TRBV15 and TRBJ2-3, with 7 positions matching TRBD2. The CDR3 protein is CATSSGLSDTQYF. DNA for the CDR3: TGTGCCACCAGCTCGGGACTATCGGACACGCAGTATTTT.